This TCR beta chain was recorded in a study of blood T cell repertoires in COVID-19. As originally analysed: Amplifying reference gene primers gave estimates of nucleated cell counts. TCRdb's table, derived via immunoSEQ multiplex PCR, lists solely in-frame clones and lacks some. That table is the source of V, J and clone size, and D and trimming were worked out from the DNA. The sample has around 50,000 clones, just over 90% seen once. J was trimmed by 8 bases and V by 5 bases; bases with no gene match: 12. CDR1 and CDR2 from the germline V gene are SGHVS and FQNEAQ. CDR3 size: 16 residues. This clonotype originated in a man in his sixties or seventies with acute or convalescent COVID-19. The sample was peripheral blood. This chain connects TRBV7-8 to TRBJ1-4, with TRBD1 matching over 9 bases. The CDR3 sequence: CASSVHGTGLGEKLFF. The CDR3 region has the DNA TGTGCCAGCAGCGTTCATGGGACAGGGTTGGGGGAAAAACTGTTTTTT. The whole variable domain, filled in from reference TRBV7-8 and TRBJ1-4, reads GAGVSQSPRYKVAKRGQDVALRCDPISGHVSLFWYQQALGQGPEFLTYFQNEAQLDKSGLPSDRFFAERPEGSVSTLKIQRTQQEDSAVYLCASSVHGTGLGEKLFFGSGTQLSVL.